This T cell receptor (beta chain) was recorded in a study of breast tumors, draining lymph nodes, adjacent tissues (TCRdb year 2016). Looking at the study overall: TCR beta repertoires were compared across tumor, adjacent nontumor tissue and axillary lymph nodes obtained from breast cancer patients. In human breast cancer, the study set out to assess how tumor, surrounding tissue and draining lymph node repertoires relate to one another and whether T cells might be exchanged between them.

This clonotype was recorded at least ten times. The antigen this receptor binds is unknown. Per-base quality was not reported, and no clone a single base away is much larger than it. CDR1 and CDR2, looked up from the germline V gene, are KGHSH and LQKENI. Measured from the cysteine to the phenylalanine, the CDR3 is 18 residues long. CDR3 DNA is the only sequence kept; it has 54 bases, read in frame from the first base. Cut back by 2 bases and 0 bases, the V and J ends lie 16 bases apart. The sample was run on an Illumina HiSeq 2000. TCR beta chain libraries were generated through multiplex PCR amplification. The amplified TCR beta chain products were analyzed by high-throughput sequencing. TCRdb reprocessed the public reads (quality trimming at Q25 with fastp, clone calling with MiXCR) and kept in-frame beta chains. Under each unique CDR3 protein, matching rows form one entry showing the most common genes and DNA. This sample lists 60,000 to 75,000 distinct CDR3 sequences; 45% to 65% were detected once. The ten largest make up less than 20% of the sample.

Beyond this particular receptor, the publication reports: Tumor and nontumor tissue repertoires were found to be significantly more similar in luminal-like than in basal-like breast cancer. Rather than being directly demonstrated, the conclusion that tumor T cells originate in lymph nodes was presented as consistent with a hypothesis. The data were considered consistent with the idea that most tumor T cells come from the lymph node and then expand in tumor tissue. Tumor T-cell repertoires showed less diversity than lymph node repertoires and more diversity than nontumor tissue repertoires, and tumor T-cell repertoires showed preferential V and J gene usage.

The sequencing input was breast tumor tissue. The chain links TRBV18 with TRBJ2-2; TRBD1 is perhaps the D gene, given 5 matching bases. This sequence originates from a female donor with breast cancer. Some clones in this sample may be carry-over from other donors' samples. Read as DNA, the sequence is TGTGCCAGCTCACCAGGGCTAACAGGAGCCTCGAACACCGGGGAGCTGTTTTTT. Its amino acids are CASSPGLTGASNTGELFF.